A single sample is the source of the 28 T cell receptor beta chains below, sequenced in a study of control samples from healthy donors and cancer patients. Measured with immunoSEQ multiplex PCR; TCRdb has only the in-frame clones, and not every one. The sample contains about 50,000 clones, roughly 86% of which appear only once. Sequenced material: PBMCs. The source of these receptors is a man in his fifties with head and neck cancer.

The chain's CDR3 is CASSYSFYEQYF. The CDR3 DNA sequence: TGTGCCAGCAGTTACTCTTTCTACGAGCAGTACTTC. This rearrangement joins TRBV6-6 to TRBJ2-7; no firm D call. The V and J ends lost 0 bases and 3 bases respectively, with 3 bases between them. CDR3 length equals 12 residues. The germline CDR1 and CDR2 sequences are MNHNY and SVGAGI (reference sequence).

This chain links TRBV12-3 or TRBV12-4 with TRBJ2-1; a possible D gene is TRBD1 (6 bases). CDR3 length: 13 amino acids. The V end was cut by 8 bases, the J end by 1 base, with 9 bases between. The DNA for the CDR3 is TGTGCCAGCGGGGGCGATTCCTACAATGAGCAGTTCTTC. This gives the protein CASGGDSYNEQFF.

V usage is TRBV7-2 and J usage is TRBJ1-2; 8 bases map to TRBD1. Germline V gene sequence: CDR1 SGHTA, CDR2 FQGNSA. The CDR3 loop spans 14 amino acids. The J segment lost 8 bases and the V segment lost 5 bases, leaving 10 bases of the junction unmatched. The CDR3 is CASSPGTGWGGYTF. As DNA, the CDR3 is TGTGCCAGCAGCCCCGGGACAGGCTGGGGAGGCTACACCTTC.

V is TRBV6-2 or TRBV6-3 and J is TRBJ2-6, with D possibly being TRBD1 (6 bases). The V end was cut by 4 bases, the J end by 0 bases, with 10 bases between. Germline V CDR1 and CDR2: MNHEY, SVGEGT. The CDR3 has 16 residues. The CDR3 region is CASSSADSSGANVLTF. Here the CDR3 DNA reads TGTGCCAGCAGTTCCGCGGACAGCTCTGGGGCCAACGTCCTGACTTTC.

CDR3 DNA: TGTGCCAGCAGCTTAACTTCAGGTCAGCCCCAGCATTTT. Amino acids: CASSLTSGQPQHF. This rearrangement joins TRBV7-3 to TRBJ1-5; D unresolved. The germline V gene has CDR1 SGHTA and CDR2 FQGTGA. Trimming took 0 bases from V and 6 from J, leaving 6 bases between them. The CDR3 is made up of 13 amino acids.

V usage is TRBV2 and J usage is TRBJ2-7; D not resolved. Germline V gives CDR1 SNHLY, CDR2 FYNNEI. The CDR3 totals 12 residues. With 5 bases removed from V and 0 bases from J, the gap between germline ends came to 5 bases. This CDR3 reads CASSRVSYEQYF. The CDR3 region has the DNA TGTGCCAGCAGTCGGGTCTCCTACGAGCAGTACTTC.

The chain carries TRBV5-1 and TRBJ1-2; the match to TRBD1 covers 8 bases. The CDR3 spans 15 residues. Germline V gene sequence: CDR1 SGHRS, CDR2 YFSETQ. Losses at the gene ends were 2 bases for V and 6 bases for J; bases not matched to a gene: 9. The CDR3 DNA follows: TGCGCCAGCAGCTTACCCCCAGGGGGCTTGGATGGCTACACCTTC. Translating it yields CASSLPPGGLDGYTF.

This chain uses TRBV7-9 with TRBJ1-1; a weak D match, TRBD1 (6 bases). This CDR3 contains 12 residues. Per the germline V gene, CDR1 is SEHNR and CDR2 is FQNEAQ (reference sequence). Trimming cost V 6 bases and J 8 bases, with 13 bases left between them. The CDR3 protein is CASRPGQKEAFF. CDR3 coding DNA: TGTGCCAGCAGACCCGGACAGAAAGAAGCTTTCTTT.

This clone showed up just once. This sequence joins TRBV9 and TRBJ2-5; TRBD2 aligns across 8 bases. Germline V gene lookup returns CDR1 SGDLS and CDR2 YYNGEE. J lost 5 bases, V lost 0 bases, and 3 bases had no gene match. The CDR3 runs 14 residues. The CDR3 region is CASSVGGLGETQYF. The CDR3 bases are TGTGCCAGCAGCGTAGGGGGACTAGGGGAGACCCAGTACTTC.

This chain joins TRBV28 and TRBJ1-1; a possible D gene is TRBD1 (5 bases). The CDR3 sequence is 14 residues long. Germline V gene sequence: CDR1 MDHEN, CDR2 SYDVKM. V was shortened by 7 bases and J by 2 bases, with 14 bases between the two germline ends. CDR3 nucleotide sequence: TGTGCCAGCACCCGTCCAGGGATAAACACTGAAGCTTTCTTT. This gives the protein CASTRPGINTEAFF.

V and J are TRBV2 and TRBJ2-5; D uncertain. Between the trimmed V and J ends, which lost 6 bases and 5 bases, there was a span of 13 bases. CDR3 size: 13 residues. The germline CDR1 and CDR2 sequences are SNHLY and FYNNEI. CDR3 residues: CASRTAGWETQYF. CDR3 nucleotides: TGTGCCAGCAGGACCGCTGGGTGGGAGACCCAGTACTTC.

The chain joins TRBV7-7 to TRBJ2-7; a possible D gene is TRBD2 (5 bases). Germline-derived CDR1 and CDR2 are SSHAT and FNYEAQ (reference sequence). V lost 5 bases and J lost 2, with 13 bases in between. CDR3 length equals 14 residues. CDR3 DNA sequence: TGTGCCAGCAGCCCCCCGGGATCCCCCTACGAGCAGTACTTC. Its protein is CASSPPGSPYEQYF.

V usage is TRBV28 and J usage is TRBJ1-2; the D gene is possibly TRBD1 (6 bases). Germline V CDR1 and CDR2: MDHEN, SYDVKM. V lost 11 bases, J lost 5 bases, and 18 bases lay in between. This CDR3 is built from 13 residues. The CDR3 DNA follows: TGTGCCCACGGGGGGCAGGGAGAATATGGCTACACCTTC. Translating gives CAHGGQGEYGYTF.

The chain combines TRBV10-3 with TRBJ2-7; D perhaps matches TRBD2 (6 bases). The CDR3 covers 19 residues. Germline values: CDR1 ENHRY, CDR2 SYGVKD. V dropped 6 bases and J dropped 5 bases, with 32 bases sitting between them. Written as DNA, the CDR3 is TGTGCCATCAGGAGTTCGTATGTGAGGAGGGGCCTCGGAGGCGACGAGCAGTACTTC. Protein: CAIRSSYVRRGLGGDEQYF.

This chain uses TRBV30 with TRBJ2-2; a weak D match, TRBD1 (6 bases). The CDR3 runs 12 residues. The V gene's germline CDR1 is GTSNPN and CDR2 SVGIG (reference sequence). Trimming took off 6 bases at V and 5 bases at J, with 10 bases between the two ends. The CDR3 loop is CACPDRTGELFF. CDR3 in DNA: TGTGCCTGTCCTGACAGGACCGGGGAGCTGTTTTTT.

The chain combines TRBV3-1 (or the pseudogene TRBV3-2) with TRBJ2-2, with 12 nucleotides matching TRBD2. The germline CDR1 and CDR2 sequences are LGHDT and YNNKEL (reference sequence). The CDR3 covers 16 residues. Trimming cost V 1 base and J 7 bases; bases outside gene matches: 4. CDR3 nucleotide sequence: TGTGCCAGCAGCCAAGCTAGCGGGGGGGCGGGCGGGGAGCTGTTTTTT. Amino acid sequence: CASSQASGGAGGELFF.

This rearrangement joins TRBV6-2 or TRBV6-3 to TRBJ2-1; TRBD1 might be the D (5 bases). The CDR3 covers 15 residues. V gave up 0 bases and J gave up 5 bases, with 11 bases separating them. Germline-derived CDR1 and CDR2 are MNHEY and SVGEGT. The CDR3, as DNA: TGTGCCAGCAGTTACTCGACAGCAAGGAACAATGAGCAGTTCTTC. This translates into CASSYSTARNNEQFF.

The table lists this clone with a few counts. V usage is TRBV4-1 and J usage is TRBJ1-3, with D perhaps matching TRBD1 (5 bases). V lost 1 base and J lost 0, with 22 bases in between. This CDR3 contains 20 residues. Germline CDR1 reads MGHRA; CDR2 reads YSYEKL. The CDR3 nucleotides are TGCGCCAGCAGCCAAGGAAGCCAGGGACCCCGAAGACGCTCTGGAAACACCATATATTTT. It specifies CASSQGSQGPRRRSGNTIYF.

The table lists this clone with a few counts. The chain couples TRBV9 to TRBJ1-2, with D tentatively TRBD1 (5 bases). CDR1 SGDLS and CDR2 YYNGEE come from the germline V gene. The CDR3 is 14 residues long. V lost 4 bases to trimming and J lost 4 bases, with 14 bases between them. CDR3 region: CASSSYEGLYGYTF. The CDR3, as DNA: TGTGCCAGCAGCTCGTACGAGGGGCTCTATGGCTACACCTTC.

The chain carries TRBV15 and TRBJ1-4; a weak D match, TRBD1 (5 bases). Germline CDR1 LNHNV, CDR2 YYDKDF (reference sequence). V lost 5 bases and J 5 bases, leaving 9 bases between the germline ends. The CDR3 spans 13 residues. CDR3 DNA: TGTGCCACCAGCGAGTGGGGCAATGAAAAACTGTTTTTT. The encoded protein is CATSEWGNEKLFF.

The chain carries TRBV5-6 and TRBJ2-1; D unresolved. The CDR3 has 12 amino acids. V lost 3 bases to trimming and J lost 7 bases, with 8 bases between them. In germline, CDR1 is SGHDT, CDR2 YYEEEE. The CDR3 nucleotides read TGTGCCAGCAGCTCCGACCTTAATGAGCAGTTCTTC. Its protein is CASSSDLNEQFF. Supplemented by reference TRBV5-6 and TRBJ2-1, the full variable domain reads DAGVTQSPTHLIKTRGQQVTLRCSPKSGHDTVSWYQQALGQGPQFIFQYYEEEERQRGNFPDRFSGHQFPNYSSELNVNALLLGDSALYLCASSSDLNEQFFGPGTRLTVL.

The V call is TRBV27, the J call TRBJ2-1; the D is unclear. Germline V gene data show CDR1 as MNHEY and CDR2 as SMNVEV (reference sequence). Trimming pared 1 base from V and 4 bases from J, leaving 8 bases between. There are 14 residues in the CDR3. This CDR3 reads CASSLYRAYNEQFF. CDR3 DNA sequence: TGTGCCAGCAGTTTATACCGAGCTTACAATGAGCAGTTCTTC.

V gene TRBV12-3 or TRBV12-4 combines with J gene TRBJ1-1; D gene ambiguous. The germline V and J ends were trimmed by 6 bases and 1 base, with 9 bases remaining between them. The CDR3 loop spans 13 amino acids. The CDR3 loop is CASSGRRNTEAFF. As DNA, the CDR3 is TGTGCCAGCAGCGGACGGAGGAACACTGAAGCTTTCTTT.

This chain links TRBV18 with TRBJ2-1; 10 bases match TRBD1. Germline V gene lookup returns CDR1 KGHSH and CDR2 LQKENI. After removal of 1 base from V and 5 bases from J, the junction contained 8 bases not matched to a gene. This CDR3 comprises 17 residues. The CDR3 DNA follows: TGTGCCAGCTCACCACTGCCCGGGACAGGGGTTGACAATGAGCAGTTCTTC. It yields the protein CASSPLPGTGVDNEQFF.

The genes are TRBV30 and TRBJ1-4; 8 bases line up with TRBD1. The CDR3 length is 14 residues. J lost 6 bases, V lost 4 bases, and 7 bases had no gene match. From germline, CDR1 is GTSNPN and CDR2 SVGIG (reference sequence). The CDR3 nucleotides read TGTGCCTGGACCCGGGGACAGGCGCATGAAAAACTGTTTTTT. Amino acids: CAWTRGQAHEKLFF.

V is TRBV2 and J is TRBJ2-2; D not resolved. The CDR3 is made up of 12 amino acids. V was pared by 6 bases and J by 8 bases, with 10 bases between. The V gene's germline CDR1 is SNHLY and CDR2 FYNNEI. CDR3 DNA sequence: TGTGCCAGCAGCCCCACCGAGGGGGAGCTGTTTTTT. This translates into CASSPTEGELFF. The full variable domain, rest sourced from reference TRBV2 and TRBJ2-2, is EPEVTQTPSHQVTQMGQEVILRCVPISNHLYFYWYRQILGQKVEFLVSFYNNEISEKSEIFDDQFSVERPDGSNFTLKIRSTKLEDSAMYFCASSPTEGELFFGEGSRLTVL.

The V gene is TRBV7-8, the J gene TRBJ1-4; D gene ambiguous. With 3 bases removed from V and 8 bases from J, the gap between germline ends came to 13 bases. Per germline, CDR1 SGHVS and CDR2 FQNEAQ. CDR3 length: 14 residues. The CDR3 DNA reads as TGTGCCAGCAGCTTGAGCTCAGTGGGGGAAAAACTGTTTTTT. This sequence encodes CASSLSSVGEKLFF.

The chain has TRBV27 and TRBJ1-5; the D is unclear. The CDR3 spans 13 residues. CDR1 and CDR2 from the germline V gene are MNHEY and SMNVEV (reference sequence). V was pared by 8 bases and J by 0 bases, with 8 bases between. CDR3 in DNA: TGTGCCAGCCAGCCGTATAGCAATCAGCCCCAGCATTTT. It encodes CASQPYSNQPQHF.